Listed here are 15 T cell receptor beta chains from one sample, sequenced in a study of blood T cell repertoires in COVID-19. Using immunoSEQ multiplex PCR, the repertoire was profiled, and TCRdb retains in-frame clones only, with some absent. The sample has 65,000 to 80,000 clones, approximately 78% seen once; the top ten hold 20% to 25%. The sample was peripheral blood. These receptors all stem from a human donor in a cohort sampled during active COVID-19.

V gene TRBV19 combines with J gene TRBJ2-4, with D unresolved. The CDR3 is 15 amino acids. V was shortened by 3 bases and J by 0 bases, with 9 bases between the two germline ends. Germline assignment: CDR1 LNHDA and CDR2 SQIVND (reference sequence). Here the CDR3 DNA reads TGTGCCAGTAGTATGACCAGGCTAGCCAAAAACATTCAGTACTTC. Translation: CASSMTRLAKNIQYF. Looking up the rest from reference TRBV19 and TRBJ2-4 gives the full variable domain: DGGITQSPKYLFRKEGQNVTLSCEQNLNHDAMYWYRQDPGQGLRLIYYSQIVNDFQKGDIAEGYSVSREKKESFPLTVTSAQKNPTAFYLCASSMTRLAKNIQYFGAGTRLSVL.

The rearrangement joins TRBV7-9 to TRBJ1-1; unclear D gene. The germline V gene has CDR1 SEHNR and CDR2 FQNEAQ (reference sequence). V was clipped by 3 bases and J by 4 bases, with 6 bases between them. This CDR3 comprises 12 residues. CDR3 protein: CASSFEGTEAFF. The CDR3 coding sequence is TGTGCCAGCAGCTTCGAGGGCACTGAAGCTTTCTTT.

The rearrangement uses TRBV3-1 (or the pseudogene TRBV3-2) and TRBJ2-2; a possible D gene is TRBD2 (5 bases). There are 14 residues in the CDR3. V lost 0 bases, J lost 3 bases, and 5 bases lay in between. Per the germline V gene, CDR1 is LGHDT and CDR2 is YNNKEL (reference sequence). This CDR3 reads CASSQERDTGELFF. CDR3 DNA: TGTGCCAGCAGCCAAGAGAGGGACACCGGGGAGCTGTTTTTT.

Only one count was recorded for this clone. For the CDR3, the DNA is TGTGCCAGCAGCTCACTCAGGTACAGGGGGAGGACTGAAGCTTTCTTT. Residues: CASSSLRYRGRTEAFF. The genes are TRBV11-2 and TRBJ1-1; 8 positions agree with TRBD1. CDR1 and CDR2 from the germline V gene are SGHAT and FQNNGV. V lost 4 bases, J lost 5 bases, and 12 bases stayed unmatched. There are 16 residues in the CDR3.

V is TRBV18 and J is TRBJ2-2; 10 bases align to TRBD1. With V trimmed by 2 bases and J by 0 bases, 6 bases remained unmatched. The germline gives CDR1 KGHSH, CDR2 LQKENI. The CDR3 extends over 18 amino acids. The CDR3 DNA sequence: TGTGCCAGCTCACCAAACGACAGGGGGCCGTCGAACACCGGGGAGCTGTTTTTT. Amino acid sequence: CASSPNDRGPSNTGELFF.

The V gene is TRBV10-1, the J gene TRBJ2-1; D gene uncertain. Germline V gives CDR1 WNHNN, CDR2 SYGVQD (reference sequence). The CDR3 extends over 15 amino acids. V lost 2 bases to trimming and J lost 4 bases, with 12 bases between them. The CDR3 DNA reads TGCGCCAGCAGTGAGGGGTACGGGTTTTACAATGAGCAGTTCTTC. Protein: CASSEGYGFYNEQFF.

This clone has ten or more counts. The rearrangement uses TRBV27 and TRBJ1-6, with TRBD1 matching over 9 bases. Germline lookup yields CDR1 MNHEY and CDR2 SMNVEV (reference sequence). The trim removed 7 bases at V and 10 bases at J, leaving 14 bases unmatched. The CDR3 covers 16 residues. The CDR3 bases are TGTGCCAGCACCACCGCGGGACAGGGAGGAGGATCACCCCTCCACTTT. It encodes CASTTAGQGGGSPLHF.

This chain uses TRBV4-1 with TRBJ2-7; unclear D gene. CDR3 length: 14 residues. The ends were cut back, 1 base at V and 0 bases at J, with 7 bases in the middle. CDR1 is MGHRA, CDR2 YSYEKL, per germline. CDR3 nucleotides: TGCGCCAGCAGCCAAGGCGGCAGCTCCTACGAGCAGTACTTC. Protein sequence: CASSQGGSSYEQYF.

In this sample, this clone turned up once. V and J are TRBV18 and TRBJ1-2, with D perhaps TRBD1 (5 bases). The germline V gene has CDR1 KGHSH and CDR2 LQKENI. Trimming removed 2 bases from V and 0 bases from J, with 10 bases in between. CDR3 length: 15 amino acids. CDR3 protein: CASSPNSGTNYGYTF. The CDR3, as DNA: TGTGCCAGCTCACCAAACTCAGGGACTAACTATGGCTACACCTTC.

The chain couples TRBV5-5 to TRBJ1-5; D remains unclear. V was pared by 0 bases and J by 2 bases, with 12 bases between. Per the germline V gene, CDR1 is SGHKS and CDR2 is YYEKEE (reference sequence). This CDR3 is built from 16 residues. This chain's CDR3 is CASSLVAPQGNQPQHF. CDR3 nucleotides: TGTGCCAGCAGCTTGGTGGCACCCCAGGGCAATCAGCCCCAGCATTTT.

V usage is TRBV5-3 and J usage is TRBJ2-5; 10 bases align to TRBD1. TRBV5-3 is sorted into the ORF group, with uncertain function. The V and J ends lost 4 bases and 3 bases, in that order; junction bases with no gene match: 9. The CDR3 spans 16 residues. The CDR3 region has the DNA TGTGCCAGAAGCCAGAGACAGGGGGCTATTGAAGAGACCCAGTACTTC. This sequence encodes CARSQRQGAIEETQYF.

The rearrangement joins TRBV5-1 to TRBJ2-7; 9 bases match TRBD2. V shed 4 bases and J 2 bases; nucleotides not matched to a gene: 7. The CDR3 extends over 15 amino acids. Germline CDR1 reads SGHRS; CDR2 reads YFSETQ. This CDR3 is CASSPRLADPYEQYF. The CDR3 nucleotides read TGCGCCAGCAGCCCTAGACTAGCGGACCCCTACGAGCAGTACTTC.

The chain employs TRBV11-2 and TRBJ1-6; no clear D. The CDR3 spans 14 residues. V lost 1 base, J lost 7 bases, and 8 bases lay in between. Germline V gene data show CDR1 as SGHAT and CDR2 as FQNNGV. Here the CDR3 reads CASSLGVSNSPLHF. The CDR3 DNA is TGTGCCAGCAGCTTAGGAGTTAGCAATTCACCCCTCCACTTT.

The chain is built from TRBV5-1 and TRBJ1-4; D is unresolved. CDR3 length: 14 residues. V dropped 4 bases and J dropped 4 bases, with 11 bases sitting between them. From germline, CDR1 is SGHRS and CDR2 YFSETQ. The CDR3 reads CASSEGGVNEKLFF. In DNA, the CDR3 is TGCGCCAGCAGCGAGGGCGGAGTTAATGAAAAACTGTTTTTT.

There are a few counts of this clone. The gene calls are TRBV6-5 and TRBJ1-1, with TRBD1 matching over 7 bases. V dropped 6 bases and J dropped 4; count of bases not matched to a gene: 5. Germline CDR1 MNHEY, CDR2 SVGAGI. This CDR3 region has 13 residues. The CDR3 region is CASSRQGRTEAFF. In DNA, the CDR3 is TGTGCCAGCAGCCGACAGGGTCGCACTGAAGCTTTCTTT.